This note documents a single T cell receptor (beta chain) sequence. This sample was taken from a study of blood T cell repertoires in COVID-19. The CDR3 has 15 residues. In germline, CDR1 is SEHNR, CDR2 FQNEAQ (reference sequence). The J segment lost 8 bases and the V segment lost 1 base, leaving 6 bases of the junction unmatched. Participants were aged about 18 to 100 years from roughly 25 US areas. Assignment of participants to cohorts was predicated upon participant-reported clinical history. Libraries were prepared by immunoSEQ multiplex PCR; TCRdb keeps only in-frame clonotypes and omits some of them. In the table there are some 300,000 clones, nearly 90% of which are singletons.

The clonotype was recovered from a woman in her fifties or sixties who had been exposed to COVID-19. The sequencing input was PBMCs or T cells enriched from blood (not recorded which). The chain has TRBV7-9 and TRBJ2-1; 9 positions agree with TRBD2. The CDR3: CASSLVGGGAHEQFF. The CDR3 nucleotides are TGTGCCAGCAGCTTAGTAGGCGGGGGGGCGCATGAGCAGTTCTTC.